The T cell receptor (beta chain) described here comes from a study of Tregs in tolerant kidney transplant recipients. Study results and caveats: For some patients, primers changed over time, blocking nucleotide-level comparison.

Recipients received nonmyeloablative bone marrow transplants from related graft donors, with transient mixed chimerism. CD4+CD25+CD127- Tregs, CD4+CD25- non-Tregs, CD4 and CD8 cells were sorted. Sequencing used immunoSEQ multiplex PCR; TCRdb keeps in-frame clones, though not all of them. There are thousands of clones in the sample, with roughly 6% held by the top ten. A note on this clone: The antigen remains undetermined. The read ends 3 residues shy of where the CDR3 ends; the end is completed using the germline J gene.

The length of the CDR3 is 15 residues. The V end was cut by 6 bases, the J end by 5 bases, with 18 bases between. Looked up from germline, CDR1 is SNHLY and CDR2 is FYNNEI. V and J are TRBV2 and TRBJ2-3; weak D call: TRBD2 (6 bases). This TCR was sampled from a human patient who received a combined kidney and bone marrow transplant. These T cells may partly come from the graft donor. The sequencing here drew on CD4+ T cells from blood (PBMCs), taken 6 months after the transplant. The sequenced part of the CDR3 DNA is TGTGCCAGCAGGAAGGAGGGCCTTCCCCGAGATACG. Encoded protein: CASRKEGLPRDT. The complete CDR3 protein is CASRKEGLPRDTQYF.